A selection of T cell receptor beta chains follows, all from one sample in a study of identical twins. Each CDR3 protein is one row after TCRdb ran MiXCR on the 5' RACE reads. The table has 250,000 or so distinct CDR3 sequences, approximately 7.9% seen once. These data were also reused for a study on yellow fever vaccine responses in identical twins.

Sample: CD8+ T cells sorted from blood. These receptors came from a woman between 18 and 29 years old in good health. The CDR3 runs from the conserved cysteine through the conserved F or W. D genes are given only for firm matches. Not all rows give a size; the values are once, few, many and, for expanded clones, a class.

j_gene,abundance,d_gene,v_gene,len,CDR3aa,CDR3nt
TRBJ1-1,.,TRBD1,TRBV6-5,17,CASSYSGQGGVDTEAFF,TGTGCCAGCAGTTACTCCGGACAGGGGGGCGTAGACACTGAAGCTTTCTTT
TRBJ2-1,many,TRBD2,TRBV7-8,19,CASSLYASGTSGRNNEQFF,TGTGCCAGCAGCTTGTACGCCTCCGGGACTAGCGGGAGGAACAATGAGCAGTTCTTC
TRBJ2-3,.,.,TRBV7-9,16,CASSSRSGPSTDTQYF,TGTGCCAGCAGCTCGAGGTCCGGGCCTAGCACAGATACGCAGTATTTT
TRBJ1-1,.,.,TRBV6-5,14,CASSYVEGDTEAFF,TGTGCCAGCAGTTACGTGGAGGGTGACACTGAAGCTTTCTTT
TRBJ2-2,.,TRBD1,TRBV9,17,CASSGDPGQANTGELFF,TGTGCCAGCAGCGGGGACCCGGGACAGGCGAACACCGGGGAGCTGTTTTTT
TRBJ2-1,few,TRBD1,TRBV7-9,13,CASSQGTANEQFF,TGTGCCAGCAGCCAAGGGACAGCCAATGAGCAGTTCTTC
TRBJ2-1,few,.,TRBV9,13,CASSVGVGDEQFF,TGTGCCAGCAGCGTAGGAGTGGGTGATGAGCAGTTCTTC
TRBJ1-5,.,TRBD1,TRBV20-1,13,CSASGTGGQPQHF,TGCAGTGCTAGCGGGACAGGGGGGCAGCCCCAGCATTTT
TRBJ2-7,few,.,TRBV5-1,16,CASSLRSGRVVDEQYF,TGCGCCAGCAGCTTACGTAGCGGACGTGTGGTGGACGAGCAGTACTTC
TRBJ2-5,many,.,TRBV7-8,15,CASSLAHTSVETQYF,TGTGCCAGCAGCTTAGCGCATACTAGTGTGGAGACCCAGTACTTC
TRBJ2-5,.,.,TRBV12-3/TRBV12-4,15,CASTEGAALRGTQYF,TGTGCCAGCACTGAGGGAGCGGCGCTCCGTGGGACCCAGTACTTC
TRBJ2-2,.,TRBD2,TRBV5-1,18,CASSLGLAGGWNTGELFF,TGCGCCAGCAGCTTGGGCCTAGCGGGAGGTTGGAACACCGGGGAGCTGTTTTTT
TRBJ1-2,few,.,TRBV27,14,CASTPSIMAGGYTF,TGTGCCAGCACCCCTTCGATCATGGCGGGGGGCTACACCTTC
TRBJ1-5,few,.,TRBV15,12,CATGTSNQPQHF,TGTGCCACCGGGACTAGCAATCAGCCCCAGCATTTT
TRBJ2-5,.,TRBD2,TRBV9,17,CASSPPLTSGIQETQYF,TGTGCCAGCAGCCCTCCCCTGACTAGCGGTATTCAAGAGACCCAGTACTTC
TRBJ1-2,few,.,TRBV13,14,CASSLEAGTDGYTF,TGTGCCAGCAGCTTAGAGGCGGGGACGGATGGCTACACCTTC
TRBJ2-7,.,.,TRBV7-8,13,CASSLELRYEQYF,TGTGCCAGCAGCTTAGAACTGCGCTACGAGCAGTACTTC
TRBJ1-1,many,.,TRBV7-9,12,CASSSSYTEAFF,TGTGCCAGCAGCTCCTCGTACACTGAAGCTTTCTTT
TRBJ2-7,few,.,TRBV6-2/TRBV6-3,12,CASSYGLNEQYF,TGTGCCAGCAGTTACGGACTAAACGAGCAGTACTTC
TRBJ1-1,few,TRBD1,TRBV2,15,CASSEWTGSALGAFF,TGTGCCAGCAGTGAATGGACAGGAAGCGCCCTGGGGGCTTTCTTT
TRBJ2-2,few,.,TRBV20-1,13,CSARDPSSGELFF,TGCAGTGCTAGAGATCCTAGCTCTGGGGAGCTGTTTTTT
TRBJ2-2,many,TRBD1,TRBV15,14,CATSRDREFGELFF,TGTGCCACCAGCAGGGACAGGGAATTCGGGGAGCTGTTTTTT
TRBJ2-3,.,.,TRBV28,15,CASTLGPGRADTQYF,TGTGCCAGCACCTTGGGTCCGGGGCGTGCAGATACGCAGTATTTT